A single sample gave rise to the 5 T cell receptor beta chains below, sequenced in a study of blood T cells in healthy people across ages. Through a sample-barcoded 5' primer and a J-beta primer mix, a second PCR was run for roughly 6 to 11 cycles. TCRdb itself ran the 5' RACE reads through MiXCR, one entry per CDR3 protein. The table shows roughly 500,000 distinct CDR3 sequences, with 25% to 30% occurring only once. Material: blood. The receptors here all came from a woman in her sixties or seventies in good health.

The sample holds a few counts of this clonotype. This sequence joins TRBV11-2 and TRBJ1-2, with TRBD1 matching over 8 bases. V lost 7 bases, J lost 8 bases, and 9 bases stayed unmatched. Germline V lookup: CDR1 SGHAT, CDR2 FQNNGV. The CDR3 is 13 residues long. In DNA form, the CDR3 reads TGTGCCAGCACCGAAGTGACAGGGGACGGCTACACCTTC. Translated: CASTEVTGDGYTF. Full variable domain (rest looked up from reference TRBV11-2 and TRBJ1-2): EAGVAQSPRYKIIEKRQSVAFWCNPISGHATLYWYQQILGQGPKLLIQFQNNGVVDDSQLPKDRFSAERLKGVDSTLKIQPAKLEDSAVYLCASTEVTGDGYTFGSGTRLTVV.

In its sample, this clonotype was seen a few times. The V call is TRBV5-1, the J call TRBJ1-6; D might be TRBD1 (5 bases). Trimming removed 0 bases from V and 9 bases from J, with 10 bases in between. Germline V gene lookup returns CDR1 SGHRS and CDR2 YFSETQ. The CDR3 runs 14 residues. CDR3 sequence: CASSLAAGSSPLHF. In DNA form, the CDR3 reads TGCGCCAGCAGCTTGGCGGCAGGGTCTTCACCCCTCCACTTT.

J is TRBJ1-1 and V is TRBV7-3, with 8 bases identical to TRBD1. The CDR3 has 14 amino acids. V was pared by 4 bases and J by 4 bases, with 5 bases of the junction left unmatched. Germline V lookup: CDR1 SGHTA, CDR2 FQGTGA. The CDR3 spells CASSSDRGLTEAFF. The CDR3 bases are TGTGCCAGCAGCTCCGACAGGGGTCTCACTGAAGCTTTCTTT.

As concerns this clonotype: The germline gene is not matched at one end of the junction; a read error may be the cause. The chain is built from TRBV11-3 and TRBJ1-1; D is possibly TRBD1 (5 bases). Germline CDR1 SGHNT, CDR2 YENEEA. This CDR3 comprises 16 residues. The chain's CDR3 is CAGSLGLGAMNTEAFF. For the CDR3, the DNA is TGTGCCGGCAGCTTAGGCTTAGGGGCCATGAACACTGAAGCTTTCTTT.

The gene calls are TRBV7-2 and TRBJ2-1; D unresolved. The CDR3 consists of 14 residues. CDR1 SGHTA and CDR2 FQGNSA come from the germline V gene. V lost 1 base and J 3 bases, leaving 7 bases between the germline ends. Written as DNA, the CDR3 is TGTGCCAGCAGCTTAGTGGCCAGCTACAATGAGCAGTTCTTC. Translating it yields CASSLVASYNEQFF.